This TCR beta chain was profiled in a study of blood T cell repertoires in COVID-19. About the study: Whether acute or convalescent, the COVID-19 samples came from the United States, Italy and Spain. PBMCs, B-cell-depleted T cells, or T cells were the source of the cDNA or gDNA that made up the material.

Per the germline V gene, CDR1 is KGHSH and CDR2 is LQKENI. With 1 base clipped from V and 0 bases from J, the junction kept 9 bases outside the gene matches. The CDR3 has 20 residues. As handled by the study authors: From reference gene primer amplification, estimates of nucleated cell counts were derived. Generated by immunoSEQ multiplex PCR, the TCRdb table keeps only in-frame clones and is missing some. V and J calls plus clone size are reproduced from that table; the DNA served to infer D and trimming. The sample has 100,000 or so clones; around four fifths are singletons. The chain links TRBV18 to TRBJ2-7; 16 bases are a match to TRBD2. This clonotype was sampled from a man aged 55-75 years with active or convalescent COVID-19. Sequenced: peripheral blood. CDR3 DNA: TGTGCCAGCTCACCACAACGAGGGACTAGCGGGAGGGAGGGCTCCTACGAGCAGTACTTC. Translated, it gives CASSPQRGTSGREGSYEQYF.